Shown below are 13 T cell receptor beta chains from a single sample sequenced in a study of T cells expressing NK-cell markers. TCRdb re-analyzed the 5' RACE reads; it lists each CDR3 protein once, without DNA. The sample features 150,000 to 200,000 distinct CDR3 sequences, with less than 20% in its top ten. Sequences were obtained from blood T cells: a sorted CD56 or NKG2C T cell subset, CD4+ or CD8+ T cells, or bulk PBMC T cells (not recorded which). The receptors shown here come from a woman aged 18 to 75 in good health.

The chain uses TRBV6-1 and TRBJ1-2; TCRdb proposes TRBD1, but this gene call is untestable without DNA. CDR3 length equals 15 residues. In germline, CDR1 is MNHNS, CDR2 SASEGT. The chain's CDR3 is CASSRGQGYSYGYTF.

This chain joins TRBV7-3 and TRBJ1-1; there is no DNA to check the TCRdb D call of TRBD1. CDR3 length: 14 residues. CDR1 is SGHTA and CDR2 is FQGTGA in the germline V gene. The CDR3 reads CASSSTGADTEAFF.

The CDR3 region is CASSKVLPEQYF. The J gene is TRBJ2-7, the V gene TRBV21-1; the D gene TCRdb calls, TRBD2, cannot be checked with no DNA. TRBV21-1 is annotated as a pseudogene. The CDR3 runs 12 residues.

V gene TRBV5-1 combines with J gene TRBJ2-5; TCRdb names TRBD1, which stays unverified in the absence of DNA. CDR3 length equals 15 residues. CDR1 is SGHRS and CDR2 is YFSETQ in the germline V gene. This CDR3 reads CASSLTGATRETQYF. The whole variable domain, remainder taken from reference TRBV5-1 and TRBJ2-5, is KAGVTQTPRYLIKTRGQQVTLSCSPISGHRSVSWYQQTPGQGLQFLFEYFSETQRNKGNFPGRFSGRQFSNSRSEMNVSTLELGDSALYLCASSLTGATRETQYFGPGTRLLVL.

The chain combines TRBV20-1 with TRBJ2-1; TCRdb calls TRBD2, which cannot be checked without DNA. CDR3 length equals 17 residues. The germline V gene has CDR1 DFQATT and CDR2 SNEGSKA (reference sequence). This CDR3 reads CSAIPATSGSSYNEQFF.

The V and J genes are TRBV5-1 and TRBJ2-1; TCRdb reports TRBD1, a call that lacks DNA to check it against. CDR1 is SGHRS, CDR2 YFSETQ, per germline. The CDR3 is 16 residues long. CDR3 residues: CASSLGGAIQYNEQFF.

The chain combines TRBV6-1 with TRBJ1-5; TCRdb calls TRBD1, which cannot be checked without DNA. Germline loops: CDR1 MNHNS, CDR2 SASEGT. The CDR3 loop spans 13 amino acids. Here the CDR3 reads CASRLDRLQPQHF.

The chain carries TRBV7-3 and TRBJ2-1. The length of the CDR3 is 12 residues. Germline lookup yields CDR1 SGHTA and CDR2 FQGTGA. The CDR3 here is CASSLNVGEQFF.

J is TRBJ2-2 and V is TRBV4-1; the TCRdb D gene call, TRBD1, has no DNA to confirm it. CDR1 and CDR2 from the germline V gene are MGHRA and YSYEKL. This CDR3 has 15 residues. The CDR3 loop reads CASSQPLRGRGELFF.

V gene TRBV20-1 combines with J gene TRBJ2-4; the D call from TCRdb, TRBD2, cannot be confirmed without DNA. Germline-derived CDR1 and CDR2 are DFQATT and SNEGSKA (reference sequence). This CDR3 region has 14 residues. The CDR3: CSASGDITKNIQYF.

V usage is TRBV12-3 or TRBV12-4 and J usage is TRBJ1-2; the TRBD1 assignment by TCRdb is unverifiable without DNA. CDR3 size: 15 residues. The CDR3 is CASSHLDRTSYGYTF.

The V and J genes are TRBV12-3 or TRBV12-4 and TRBJ1-6; TCRdb lists TRBD1, though no DNA is available to test this call. CDR3 length: 14 amino acids. This CDR3 reads CASSSTTGDSPLHF.

The chain carries TRBV3-1 and TRBJ1-1; the D call from TCRdb, TRBD1, cannot be confirmed without DNA. The CDR3 runs 15 residues. Germline-derived CDR1 and CDR2 are LGHDT and YNNKEL (reference sequence). CDR3 protein: CASSQGGVRNTEAFF.